This TCR beta chain emerged from a study of shared clonotypes between healthy human individuals. This CDR3 is 15 amino acids long. V shed 1 base and J shed 3 bases, with 13 bases lying between them. In germline, CDR1 is GTSNPN, CDR2 SVGIG (reference sequence). Pooled CD45RO+ cells and CCR7-negative CD45RA+ TemRA cells made up CD8 memory. Libraries were prepared by immunoSEQ multiplex PCR; TCRdb keeps only in-frame clonotypes and omits some of them. The repertoire holds about 690,000 clones, with less than 95% as singletons. Input material: memory CD8+ T cells from PBMCs. The subset: CD45RO+ cells pooled with CCR7-negative TemRA cells. The chain combines TRBV30 with TRBJ1-5; a possible D gene is TRBD1 (5 bases). This sequence originates from a man aged 18 to 35 in good health. Some clones in this sample may be carry-over from other donors' samples. CDR3: CAWSGGAGINQPQHF. The CDR3 nucleotides are TGTGCCTGGAGTGGCGGGGCAGGAATCAATCAGCCCCAGCATTTT.